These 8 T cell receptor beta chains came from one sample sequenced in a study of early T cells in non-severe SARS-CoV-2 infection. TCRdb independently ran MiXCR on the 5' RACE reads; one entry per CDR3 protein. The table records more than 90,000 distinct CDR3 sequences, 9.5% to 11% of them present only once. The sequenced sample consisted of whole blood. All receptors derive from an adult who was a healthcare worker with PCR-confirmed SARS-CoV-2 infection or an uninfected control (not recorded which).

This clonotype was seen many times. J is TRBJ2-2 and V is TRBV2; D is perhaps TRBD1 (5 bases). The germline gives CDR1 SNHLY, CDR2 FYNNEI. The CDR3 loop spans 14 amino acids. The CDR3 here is CGSESRANTGELFF. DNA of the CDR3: TGTGGAAGCGAGAGCAGGGCGAACACCGGGGAGCTGTTTTTT.

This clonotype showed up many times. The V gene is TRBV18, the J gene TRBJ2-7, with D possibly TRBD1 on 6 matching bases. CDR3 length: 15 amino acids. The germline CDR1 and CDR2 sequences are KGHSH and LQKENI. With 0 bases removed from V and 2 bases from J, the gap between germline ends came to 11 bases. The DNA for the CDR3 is TGTGCCAGCTCACCACCCGGGACACGGACCTACGAGCAGTACTTC. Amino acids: CASSPPGTRTYEQYF. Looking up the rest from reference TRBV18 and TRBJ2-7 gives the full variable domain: NAGVMQNPRHLVRRRGQEARLRCSPMKGHSHVYWYRQLPEEGLKFMVYLQKENIIDESGMPKERFSAEFPKEGPSILRIQQVVRGDSAAYFCASSPPGTRTYEQYFGPGTRLTVT.

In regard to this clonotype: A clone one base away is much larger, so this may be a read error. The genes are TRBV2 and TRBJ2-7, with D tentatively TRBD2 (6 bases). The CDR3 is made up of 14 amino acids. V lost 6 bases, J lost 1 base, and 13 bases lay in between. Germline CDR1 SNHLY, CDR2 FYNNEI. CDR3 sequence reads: CASRVADESYEQYF. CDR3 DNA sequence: TGTGCCAGCAGGGTAGCGGACGAGTCCTACGAGCAGTACTTC.

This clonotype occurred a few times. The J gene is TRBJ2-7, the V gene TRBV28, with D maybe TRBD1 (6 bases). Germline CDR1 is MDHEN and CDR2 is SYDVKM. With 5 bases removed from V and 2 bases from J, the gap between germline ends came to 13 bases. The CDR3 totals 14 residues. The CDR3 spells CASSHGTLAYEQYF. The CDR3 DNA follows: TGTGCCAGCAGTCACGGGACACTAGCCTACGAGCAGTACTTC.

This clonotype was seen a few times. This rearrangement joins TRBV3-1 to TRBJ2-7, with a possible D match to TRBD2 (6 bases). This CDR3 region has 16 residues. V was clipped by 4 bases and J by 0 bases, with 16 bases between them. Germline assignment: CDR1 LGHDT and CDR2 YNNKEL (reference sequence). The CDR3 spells CASSPRFVGSSYEQYF. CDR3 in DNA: TGTGCCAGCAGCCCTAGATTCGTCGGGAGCTCCTACGAGCAGTACTTC.

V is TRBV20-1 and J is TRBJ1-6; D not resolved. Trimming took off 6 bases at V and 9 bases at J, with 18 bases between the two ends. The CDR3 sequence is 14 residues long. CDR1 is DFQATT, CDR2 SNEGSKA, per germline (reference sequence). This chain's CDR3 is CSAGVPDLSSPLHF. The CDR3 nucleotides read TGCAGTGCCGGCGTTCCGGACCTGAGTTCACCCCTCCACTTT.

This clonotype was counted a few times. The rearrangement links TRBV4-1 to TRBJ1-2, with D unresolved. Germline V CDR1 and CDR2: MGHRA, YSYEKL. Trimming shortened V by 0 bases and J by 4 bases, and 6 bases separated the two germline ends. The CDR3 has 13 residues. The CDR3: CASSQEGIYGYTF. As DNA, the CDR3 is TGCGCCAGCAGCCAAGAGGGCATCTATGGCTACACCTTC.

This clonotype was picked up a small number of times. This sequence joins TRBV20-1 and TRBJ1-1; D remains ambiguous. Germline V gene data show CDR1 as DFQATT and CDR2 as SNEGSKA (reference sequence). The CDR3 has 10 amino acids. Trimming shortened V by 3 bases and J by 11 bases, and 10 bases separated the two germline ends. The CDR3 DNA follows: TGCAGTGCTAGGGGAGTAGGGGCTTTCTTT. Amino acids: CSARGVGAFF.